The rows below give T cell receptor beta chains drawn from one sample of a study of blood T cell repertoires in COVID-19. Measured with immunoSEQ multiplex PCR; TCRdb has only the in-frame clones, and not every one. The sample shows around 260,000 clones, approximately 91% of them seen only once. The material sequenced was peripheral blood. These TCRs come from a woman aged 40 to 55 who had recovered from COVID-19. CDR3s include the opening cysteine and the closing phenylalanine or tryptophan. A D gene is named only where the DNA matches it firmly. Rows give clone size only sometimes, using once, few, many, or a class for an expanded clone.

j_gene	d_gene	v_gene	abundance	CDR3nt	CDR3aa
TRBJ1-1	-	TRBV19	-	TGTGCCAGTAGTATCAGGGGAACTGAAGCTTTCTTT	CASSIRGTEAFF
TRBJ1-3	-	TRBV5-4	few	TGTGCCAGCGGCAATAGGGGCTCTGGAAACACCATATATTTT	CASGNRGSGNTIYF
TRBJ1-4	TRBD1	TRBV14	-	TGTGCCAGCAGCCAAGTAGGGGGCGACGGAAAACTGTTTTTT	CASSQVGGDGKLFF
TRBJ2-5	TRBD2	TRBV5-4	-	TGTGCCAGCAGCTCCGGACTAGAAGAAGAGACCCAGTACTTC	CASSSGLEEETQYF
TRBJ2-7	-	TRBV29-1	-	TGCAGCGTTGAAGGCCAGGGTACATACGAGCAGTACTTC	CSVEGQGTYEQYF
TRBJ2-7	TRBD1	TRBV3-1/TRBV3-2	-	TGTGCCAGCAGCCCACGGACAGGGGTCAACGAGCAGTACTTC	CASSPRTGVNEQYF
TRBJ2-1	-	TRBV6-5	-	TGTGCCAGCAGGACTGACGGCAACTCCTACAATGAGCAGTTCTTC	CASRTDGNSYNEQFF
TRBJ2-1	-	TRBV9	-	TGTGCCAGCAGCGTAGGAGCCCAAGCGGCCTACAATGAGCAGTTCTTC	CASSVGAQAAYNEQFF
TRBJ2-7	-	TRBV21-1	once	TGTGCCAGCAGCAAACAGAAAGTGGCAGGGCGGTACGAGCAGTACTTC	CASSKQKVAGRYEQYF
TRBJ1-6	-	TRBV27	-	TGTGCCAGTACTGGCGGGGGGCAAGGGAATTCACCCCTCCACTTT	CASTGGGQGNSPLHF
TRBJ2-3	-	TRBV1	-	TGCACCAGCAGCCAAGTCTGCTCCCCGAGGGCCGATACGCAGTATTTT	CTSSQVCSPRADTQYF
TRBJ2-7	TRBD2	TRBV3-1/TRBV3-2	-	TGTGCCAGCAGCCAAGATAGACTAGCGGGAGACGAGCAGTACTTC	CASSQDRLAGDEQYF
TRBJ2-2	TRBD2	TRBV9	few	TGTGCCAGCAGCTTTCTAGCGGGAGGGGCCGGGGAGCTGTTTTTT	CASSFLAGGAGELFF
TRBJ2-2	-	TRBV2	-	TGTGCCAGCAGGGACAGATCGAACACCGGGGAGCTGTTTTTT	CASRDRSNTGELFF
TRBJ2-3	-	TRBV5-1	-	TGCGCCAGCAGCTGGGTGGAGGGACCAGACACAGATACGCAGTATTTT	CASSWVEGPDTDTQYF
TRBJ2-7	TRBD1	TRBV7-9	-	TGTGCCAGCAGCTTAGGACGACAGGGATCGTACGAGCAGTACTTC	CASSLGRQGSYEQYF
TRBJ2-7	TRBD1	TRBV5-1	-	TGCGCCAGCAGCTTGGGGGGACAGGGTTATATCGGGCAGTACTTC	CASSLGGQGYIGQYF
TRBJ2-5	-	TRBV13	-	TGTGCCAGCAGCTTAAGGTTAAGCGGTTACCAAGAGACCCAGTACTTC	CASSLRLSGYQETQYF
TRBJ2-7	-	TRBV19	-	TGTGCCAGTAGTATAGCTGGGAGCGTCGAGCAGTACTTC	CASSIAGSVEQYF
TRBJ2-2	TRBD1	TRBV2	-	TGTGCCAGCGAGGATTCAGGGGGTCTGAACACCGGGGAGCTGTTTTTT	CASEDSGGLNTGELFF
TRBJ1-5	TRBD1	TRBV27	-	TGTGCCAGCAGTTGGCGGGGACAGTTTCAGCCCCAGCATTTT	CASSWRGQFQPQHF
TRBJ2-5	TRBD2	TRBV2	-	TGTGCCAGCCAAAGGGAGGGAGAGACCCAGTACTTC	CASQREGETQYF
TRBJ1-4	-	TRBV14	-	TGTGCCAGCAGCGGGCCGGCAGACCAAAAACTGTTTTTT	CASSGPADQKLFF
TRBJ2-3	-	TRBV12-3/TRBV12-4	-	TGTGCCAGCAGTCGAGGGAGGACAGATACGCAGTATTTT	CASSRGRTDTQYF
TRBJ2-5	TRBD1	TRBV6-2/TRBV6-3	-	TGTGCCAGCAGTCTCGGTGGACAGGTAGAGACCCAGTACTTC	CASSLGGQVETQYF
TRBJ2-1	TRBD2	TRBV4-1	-	TGCGCCAGCAGCCTCGAAGCAGCCCCGACTAGCGGAAGGTACAATGAGCAGTTCTTC	CASSLEAAPTSGRYNEQFF
TRBJ2-5	-	TRBV24-1	-	TGTGCCACCAGTGAGCTGGACAGCCAAGAGACCCAGTACTTC	CATSELDSQETQYF
TRBJ2-1	-	TRBV19	-	TGTGCCAGTAGTATAGGCGGTTCCGGGATACTCTTC	CASSIGGSGILF
TRBJ2-7	TRBD1	TRBV7-9	-	TGTGCCAGCAGCTTGTCTGGCCCCAGGGGGAGAGAGCAGTACTTC	CASSLSGPRGREQYF
TRBJ1-1	-	TRBV3-1/TRBV3-2	-	TGTGCCAGCAGCCAAGACCCGGACAGCCGGGCCACTGAAGCTTTCTTT	CASSQDPDSRATEAFF
TRBJ1-4	-	TRBV30	-	TGTGCCTGGAGTGGACAGGCACCTAATGAAAAACTGTTTTTT	CAWSGQAPNEKLFF
TRBJ2-5	TRBD2	TRBV28	once	TGTGCCAGCAGTTTATATGCGTTAGCGGGGCCGCAAGAGACCCAGTACTTC	CASSLYALAGPQETQYF
TRBJ1-2	TRBD1	TRBV6-1	few	TGTGCCACCACAACAGGGGGCGATGGCTACACCTTC	CATTTGGDGYTF
TRBJ2-5	TRBD2	TRBV9	-	TGTGCCAGCAGCGCATGGACTAGCGGAGGTGGGGAGACCCAGTACTTC	CASSAWTSGGGETQYF
TRBJ2-1	-	TRBV7-3	-	TGTGCCAGCGCGCCGGGTTTAGGGGTTGAGCAGTTCTTC	CASAPGLGVEQFF
TRBJ2-5	TRBD2	TRBV28	-	TGTGCCAGCAGTGCCCCGGGTAGCGGGAGGGGAGAGACCCAGTACTTC	CASSAPGSGRGETQYF
TRBJ2-7	-	TRBV15	-	TGTGCCACCAGCGGAATAGCCGGTCTAACCTACGAGCAGTACTTC	CATSGIAGLTYEQYF
TRBJ2-7	TRBD2	TRBV10-2	-	TGCGCCAGCGGACTAGCGGGAGGATACGAGCAGTACTTC	CASGLAGGYEQYF
TRBJ2-1	-	TRBV1	-	TGCACCAGCGGACCGACTAGTCCGGGTGAGCAGTTCTTC	CTSGPTSPGEQFF
TRBJ2-5	TRBD2	TRBV10-3	few	TGTGCCACCGGGACTAGTGAGGAGACCCAGTACTTC	CATGTSEETQYF
TRBJ1-1	-	TRBV2	-	TGTGCCAGCAGGCAGGGTGTATGGGACACTGAAGCTTTCTTT	CASRQGVWDTEAFF
TRBJ2-3	-	TRBV14	-	TGTGCCAGCAGCCCCCGAGTCACAGATACGCAGTATTTT	CASSPRVTDTQYF
TRBJ2-3	-	TRBV9	-	TGTGCCAGCAGCGTAGAAGGGAGGAGAACAGATACGCAGTATTTT	CASSVEGRRTDTQYF
TRBJ2-3	-	TRBV12-5	-	TGTGCTAGTGGTTTGGAGGACTACAACAGGGATACGCAGTATTTT	CASGLEDYNRDTQYF
TRBJ2-7	TRBD1	TRBV5-4	once	TGTGCCAGCAGCTCATCCGGGACAGCGAGCTCCTACGAGCAGTACTTC	CASSSSGTASSYEQYF
TRBJ1-4	TRBD1	TRBV5-5	-	TGTGCCAGCAGCTCAATGGGGACAGATAATGAAAAACTGTTTTTT	CASSSMGTDNEKLFF